A single sample is the source of the 4 T cell receptor beta chains below, sequenced in a study of T cell responses to AZD1222 COVID-19 vaccine. Sequencing was performed with immunoSEQ multiplex PCR; in TCRdb, only in-frame clones are kept and a portion is missing. Of around 200,000 clones detected, around 89% appear once; the ten largest clones hold 26%. The specimen comprised peripheral blood, sampled 28 days after the second AZD1222 dose. The receptors were sampled from an adult who received the AZD1222 COVID-19 vaccine.

This clone was seen only once. CDR3 residues: CASRLGFPTDTQYF. CDR3 bases: TGTGCCAGCAGACTCGGGTTTCCCACAGATACGCAGTATTTT. The chain recombines TRBV28 with TRBJ2-3; D remains unclear. CDR1 MDHEN and CDR2 SYDVKM come from the germline V gene. This CDR3 region has 14 residues. V was clipped by 6 bases and J by 2 bases, with 12 bases between them. Drawing the rest from reference TRBV28 and TRBJ2-3, the complete variable domain is DVKVTQSSRYLVKRTGEKVFLECVQDMDHENMFWYRQDPGLGLRLIYFSYDVKMKEKGDIPEGYSVSREKKERFSLILESASTNQTSMYLCASRLGFPTDTQYFGPGTRLTVL.

This rearrangement joins TRBV5-1 to TRBJ2-2, with 10 bases identical to TRBD1. V shed 4 bases, J shed 4 bases, and the junction held 7 bases outside the gene matches. The CDR3 extends over 16 amino acids. The V gene's germline CDR1 is SGHRS and CDR2 YFSETQ. The chain's CDR3 is CASSLRTGGSTGELFF. The DNA of the CDR3 is TGCGCCAGCAGCCTCCGGACAGGGGGTAGCACCGGGGAGCTGTTTTTT. Variable domain in full (rest from reference TRBV5-1 and TRBJ2-2): KAGVTQTPRYLIKTRGQQVTLSCSPISGHRSVSWYQQTPGQGLQFLFEYFSETQRNKGNFPGRFSGRQFSNSRSEMNVSTLELGDSALYLCASSLRTGGSTGELFFGEGSRLTVL.

The V gene is TRBV25-1, the J gene TRBJ1-2; 8 positions agree with TRBD1. V gave up 8 bases and J gave up 4 bases; unmatched junction bases: 9. Germline values: CDR1 MGHDK, CDR2 SYGVNS. This CDR3 has 14 amino acids. This chain's CDR3 is CASGWTGPPYGYTF. Written as DNA, the CDR3 is TGTGCCAGCGGCTGGACAGGGCCCCCCTATGGCTACACCTTC.

The rearrangement links TRBV28 to TRBJ2-7; 8 bases align to TRBD1. Germline CDR1 MDHEN, CDR2 SYDVKM. Trimming cost V 6 bases and J 7 bases; bases outside gene matches: 14. This CDR3 is 15 amino acids long. Here the CDR3 DNA reads TGTGCCAGCAGGTACGCCGGACAGGGTTCAGGGGAGCAGTACTTC. Translated, it gives CASRYAGQGSGEQYF.